The rows below give T cell receptor beta chains drawn from one sample of a study of T cell clonotyping in hematopoietic cell transplantation. Some clones are missing from TCRdb's copy, which holds only in-frame ones; the method was immunoSEQ multiplex PCR. The sample includes 30,000 or so clones, 60% to 85% of them seen just once. Sequencing was performed on peripheral blood mononuclear cells, taken before stem cell transplant. Every receptor here comes from a woman aged 25 to 39 with chronic myeloid leukemia. Some clones in this sample may be carry-over from other donors' samples. Each CDR3 is given with its conserved first and last residue. D genes are given only for firm matches. Size is omitted from some rows. Given values are once, few, many or a class for expanded clones.

V	J	length	size	D	DNA	CDR3
TRBV7-2	TRBJ2-7	12	-	-	TGTGCCAGCAGCCTTCGCCTGGGTGAGCAGTACTTC	CASSLRLGEQYF
TRBV9	TRBJ2-5	14	-	TRBD1	TGTGCCAGCAGCTCTGGACAGGTGAAAGAGACCCAGTACTTC	CASSSGQVKETQYF
TRBV5-4	TRBJ2-6	15	-	-	TGTGCCAGCAGCTTGAGGACTTCTGGGGCCAACGTCCTGACTTTC	CASSLRTSGANVLTF
TRBV20-1	TRBJ2-4	11	-	-	TGCAGTGCTAGAGATATAGGGCCTCAGTACTTC	CSARDIGPQYF
TRBV6-1	TRBJ2-5	14	-	TRBD2	TGTGCCAGCAGCCGGGGGGTCGGTAAAGAGACCCAGTACTTC	CASSRGVGKETQYF
TRBV7-3	TRBJ1-1	13	-	TRBD1	TGTGCCAGCAGCAGGGACAGGAACACTGAAGCTTTCTTT	CASSRDRNTEAFF
TRBV6-5	TRBJ2-2	15	-	-	TGTGCCAGCAGTTACGGACTCGCGAACACCGGGGAGCTGTTTTTT	CASSYGLANTGELFF
TRBV7-9	TRBJ1-2	14	few	-	TGTGCCAGCAGCTTAACAGGAGGGCACTATGGCTACACCTTC	CASSLTGGHYGYTF
TRBV25-1	TRBJ1-2	16	-	-	TGTGCCAGCAGTGGCCGAACGGGACAACGAAACTATGGCTACACCTTC	CASSGRTGQRNYGYTF
TRBV10-2	TRBJ1-1	11	few	-	TGCGCCAGCAGTGAAGGACCGTTGGCTTTCTTT	CASSEGPLAFF
TRBV30	TRBJ1-5	15	-	TRBD1	TGTGCCTGGAGTGTACTAGGGACAGGTGTTCAGCCCCAGCATTTT	CAWSVLGTGVQPQHF
TRBV4-3	TRBJ1-2	18	once	TRBD1	TGCGCCAGCAGCCAAGATCTGGTGGGGACAGGGTTGAGATATGGCTACACCTTC	CASSQDLVGTGLRYGYTF
TRBV11-1	TRBJ2-7	13	once	-	TGTGCCAGCAGCCGCGTGGACACCTACGAGCAGTACTTC	CASSRVDTYEQYF
TRBV11-2	TRBJ1-1	16	-	TRBD1	TGTGCCAGCAGCTTCCCCAACAGGGGATTAAGCACTGAAGCTTTCTTT	CASSFPNRGLSTEAFF
TRBV5-4	TRBJ2-7	12	-	-	TGTGCCAGCAGCTTAAGAAGGGACGAGCAGTACTTC	CASSLRRDEQYF
TRBV6-5	TRBJ2-7	14	few	TRBD1	TGTGCCAGCAGTTTTGGGGACAGCTCCTACGAGCAGTACTTC	CASSFGDSSYEQYF
TRBV9	TRBJ2-7	15	once	-	TGTGCCAGCAGCCCATCGGGACCACCCTCCTACGAGCAGTACTTC	CASSPSGPPSYEQYF
TRBV5-1	TRBJ1-1	16	-	-	TGCGCCAGCAGCTTGGCATTTAGGGGCGGGAACACTGAAGCTTTCTTT	CASSLAFRGGNTEAFF
TRBV9	TRBJ1-1	14	-	-	TGTGCCAGCAGCATGGACAGAGCGGGGACTGAAGCTTTCTTT	CASSMDRAGTEAFF
TRBV7-2	TRBJ1-3	13	-	-	TGTGCCAGCAGCTCCGCCGGGGGAAACACCATATATTTT	CASSSAGGNTIYF
TRBV4-1	TRBJ1-2	14	few	-	TGCGCCAGCAGCCAAGCCCGGACTAACTATGGCTACACCTTC	CASSQARTNYGYTF
TRBV5-1	TRBJ1-2	14	-	TRBD1	TGCGCCAGCAGCTCCACAGGGGACAACTATGGCTACACCTTC	CASSSTGDNYGYTF
TRBV7-2	TRBJ2-7	11	once	-	TGTGCCAGCAGCTCAAGATACGAGCAGTACTTC	CASSSRYEQYF
TRBV4-2	TRBJ1-1	13	-	-	TGTGCCAGCAGCCGGAGGGGTAACACTGAAGCTTTCTTT	CASSRRGNTEAFF
TRBV6-1	TRBJ1-4	14	-	-	TGTGCCAGCAGCGTGGCGGCAACTAATGAAAAACTGTTTTTT	CASSVAATNEKLFF
TRBV13	TRBJ2-1	12	-	-	TGTGCCAGCAGCTTAGGGGCCCGAGGGCAGTTCTTC	CASSLGARGQFF
TRBV7-2	TRBJ2-7	16	-	-	TGTGCCAGCAGCTTAAAGTCGGCTGGATCTGTCTACGAGCAGTACTTC	CASSLKSAGSVYEQYF
TRBV5-6	TRBJ2-7	14	-	-	TGTGCCAGCAGCTTCGGCAGGGCAACCTACGAGCAGTACTTC	CASSFGRATYEQYF
TRBV7-8	TRBJ2-7	13	-	-	TGTGCCAGCAGCGTCGACAGGGGAGGGGAGCAGTACTTC	CASSVDRGGEQYF
TRBV5-6	TRBJ1-5	14	-	-	TGTGCCAGCAGCTTTCAGGGCCGCAATCAGCCCCAGCATTTT	CASSFQGRNQPQHF
TRBV5-1	TRBJ2-7	14	-	-	TGCGCCAGCAAGTCGTGGCCGAGCTCCTACGAGCAGTACTTC	CASKSWPSSYEQYF
TRBV7-9	TRBJ1-6	14	-	-	TGTGCCAGCAGCCCACCCAGGGTGGAATCACCCCTCCACTTT	CASSPPRVESPLHF
TRBV23-1	TRBJ2-7	20	-	-	TGCGCCAGCAGTCAACTTGAGGGTGAGGTACCTGAGGGAAATACCTACGAGCAGTACTTC	CASSQLEGEVPEGNTYEQYF
TRBV5-8	TRBJ2-3	15	-	-	TGTGCCAGCAGCTTGGCAGGGAGGAACACAGATACGCAGTATTTT	CASSLAGRNTDTQYF
TRBV7-9	TRBJ1-5	12	once	TRBD1	TGTGCCAGCGGCAGGGGGCTGAGTCCCCAGCATTTT	CASGRGLSPQHF
TRBV7-9	TRBJ2-4	14	-	TRBD1	TGTGCCAGCAGCTTCAGGGGGTCCAAAAACATTCAGTACTTC	CASSFRGSKNIQYF
TRBV6-1	TRBJ2-5	13	once	-	TGTGCCAGCAGTGAATACGTGAAGGAGACCCAGTACTTC	CASSEYVKETQYF
TRBV5-4	TRBJ1-1	12	-	-	TGTGCCAGCAGCCCTAGGAATGGGGACGCTTTCTTT	CASSPRNGDAFF
TRBV29-1	TRBJ1-3	13	-	TRBD1	TGCAGCGTCAACAGGGGGACTGGAAACACCATATATTTT	CSVNRGTGNTIYF